The subject of this entry is one TCR beta chain. Its matching antigen is unknown. The method was immunoSEQ multiplex PCR; TCRdb's version includes in-frame clones alone and lacks a portion of them. This sample has about 350,000 clones, with about 88% found just once. Germline CDR1 is LGHNA and CDR2 is YSLEER. Trimming took off 0 bases at V and 6 bases at J, with 13 bases between the two ends. The CDR3 has 15 amino acids. As for treatment: roughly 18 received Ad26.COV2.S at low or high dose, single or two shots; 5 received placebo; per-sample allocation not given. At day 63 after the first vaccine or placebo injection, samples were drawn. This entry comes from a study of Ad26.COV2.S vaccination and SARS-CoV-2 variants. Study overall: A COV1001 Ad26.COV2.S trial-arm participant provided the sample.

Study-wide results and limits: Following vaccination, spike-specific CD8+ and CD4+ T cell responses reportedly exhibited substantial breadth.

The rearrangement links TRBV4-3 to TRBJ2-3; a possible D gene is TRBD2 (6 bases). Material: peripheral blood, obtained in a trial of Ad26.COV2.S vaccine versus placebo. The receptor was derived from a person between 18 and 65 years old who received the Ad26.COV2.S COVID-19 vaccine or a placebo. The CDR3 DNA follows: TGCGCCAGCAGCCAAGACTACGGGGGTGGGGATACGCAGTATTTT. As protein: CASSQDYGGGDTQYF.